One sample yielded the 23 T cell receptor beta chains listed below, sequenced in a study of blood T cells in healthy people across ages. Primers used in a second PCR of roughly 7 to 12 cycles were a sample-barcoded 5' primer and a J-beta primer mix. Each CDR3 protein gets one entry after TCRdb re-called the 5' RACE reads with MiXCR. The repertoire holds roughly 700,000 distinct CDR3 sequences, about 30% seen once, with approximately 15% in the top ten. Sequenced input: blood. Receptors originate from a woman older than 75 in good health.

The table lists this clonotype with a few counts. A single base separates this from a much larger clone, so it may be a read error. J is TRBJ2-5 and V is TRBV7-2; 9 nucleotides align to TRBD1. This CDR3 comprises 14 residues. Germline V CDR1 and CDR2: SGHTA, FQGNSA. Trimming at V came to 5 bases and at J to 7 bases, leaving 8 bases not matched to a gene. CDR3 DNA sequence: TGTGCCAGCAGCCCGGGACAGGGCTGCTCGACCCAGTACTTC. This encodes CASSPGQGCSTQYF.

In nucleotides, the CDR3 is TGTGCCATCAGTGGGTCGGGGACAGGTGCGACCTACGAGCAGTACTTC. Encoded protein: CAISGSGTGATYEQYF. J is TRBJ2-5 and V is TRBV10-3, with 8 bases identical to TRBD1. The DNA end favors TRBJ2-7, so the J call may be wrong. Germline V lookup: CDR1 ENHRY, CDR2 SYGVKD. The CDR3 sequence is 16 residues long.

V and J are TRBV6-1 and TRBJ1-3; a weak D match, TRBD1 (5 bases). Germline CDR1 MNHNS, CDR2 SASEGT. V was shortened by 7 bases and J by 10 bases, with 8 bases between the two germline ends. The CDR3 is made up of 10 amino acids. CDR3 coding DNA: TGTGCCAGCATGCAGGGAACCATATATTTT. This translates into CASMQGTIYF.

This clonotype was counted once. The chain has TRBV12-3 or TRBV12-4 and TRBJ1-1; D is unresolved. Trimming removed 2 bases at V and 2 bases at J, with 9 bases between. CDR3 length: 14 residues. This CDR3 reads CASSLRPFNTEAFF. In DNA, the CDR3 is TGTGCCAGCAGTTTACGACCATTTAACACTGAAGCTTTCTTT.

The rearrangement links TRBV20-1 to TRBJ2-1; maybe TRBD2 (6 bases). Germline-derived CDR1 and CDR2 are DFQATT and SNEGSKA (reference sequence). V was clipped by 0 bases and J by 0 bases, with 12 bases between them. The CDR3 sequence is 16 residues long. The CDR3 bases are TGCAGTGCTAGAGATCTCGCGGGACCCTCCTACAATGAGCAGTTCTTC. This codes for CSARDLAGPSYNEQFF.

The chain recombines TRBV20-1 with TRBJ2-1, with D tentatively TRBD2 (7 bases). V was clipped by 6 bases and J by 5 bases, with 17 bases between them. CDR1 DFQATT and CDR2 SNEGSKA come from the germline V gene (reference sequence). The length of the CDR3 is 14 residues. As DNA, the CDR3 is TGCAGTGCCAGCCGGCGGGGGCTTCACAATGAGCAGTTCTTC. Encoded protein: CSASRRGLHNEQFF.

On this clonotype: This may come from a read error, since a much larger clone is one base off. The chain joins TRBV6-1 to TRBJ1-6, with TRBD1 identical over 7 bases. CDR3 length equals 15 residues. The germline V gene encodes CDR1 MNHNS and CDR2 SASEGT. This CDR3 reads CRGGQRRRQGSPLHF. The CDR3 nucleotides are TGTCGCGGTGGACAGAGACGAAGACAGGGTTCACCCCTCCACTTT.

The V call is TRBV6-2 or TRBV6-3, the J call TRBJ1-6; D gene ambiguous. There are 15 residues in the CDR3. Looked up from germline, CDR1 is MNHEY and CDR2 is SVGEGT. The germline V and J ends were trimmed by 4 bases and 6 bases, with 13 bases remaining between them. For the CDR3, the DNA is TGTGCCAGCAGTTTCCAGGTCAGATCTAATTCACCCCTCCACTTT. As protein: CASSFQVRSNSPLHF.

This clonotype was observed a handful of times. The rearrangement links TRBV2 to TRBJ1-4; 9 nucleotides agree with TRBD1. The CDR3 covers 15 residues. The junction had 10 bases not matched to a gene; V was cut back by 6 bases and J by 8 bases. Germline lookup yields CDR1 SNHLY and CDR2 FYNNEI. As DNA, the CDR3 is TGTGCCAGCAGCGGGGGACAGGGAGAGGGCGAAAAACTGTTTTTT. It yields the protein CASSGGQGEGEKLFF.

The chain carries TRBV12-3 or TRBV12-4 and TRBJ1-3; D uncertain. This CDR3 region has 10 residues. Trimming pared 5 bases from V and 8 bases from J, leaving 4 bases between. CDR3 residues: CASSMDTIYF. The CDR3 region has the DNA TGTGCCAGCAGTATGGACACCATATATTTT.

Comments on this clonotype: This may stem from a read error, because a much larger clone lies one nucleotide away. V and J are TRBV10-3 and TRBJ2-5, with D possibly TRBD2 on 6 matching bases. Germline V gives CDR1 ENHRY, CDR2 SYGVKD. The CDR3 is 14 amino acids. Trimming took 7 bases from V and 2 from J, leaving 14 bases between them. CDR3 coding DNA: TGTGCCATCAAAAGGCAAGCGGGTCAAGAGACCCAGTACTTC. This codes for CAIKRQAGQETQYF.

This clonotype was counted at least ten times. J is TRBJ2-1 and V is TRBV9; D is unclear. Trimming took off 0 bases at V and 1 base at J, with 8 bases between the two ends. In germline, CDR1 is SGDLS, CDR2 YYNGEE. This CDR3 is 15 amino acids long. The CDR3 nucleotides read TGTGCCAGCAGCGTAGGAGCGACTTCCTACAATGAGCAGTTCTTC. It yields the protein CASSVGATSYNEQFF.

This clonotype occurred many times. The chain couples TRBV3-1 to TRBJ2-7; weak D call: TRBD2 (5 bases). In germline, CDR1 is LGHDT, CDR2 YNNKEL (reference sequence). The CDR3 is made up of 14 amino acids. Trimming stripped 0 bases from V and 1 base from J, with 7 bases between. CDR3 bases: TGTGCCAGCAGCCAAGAGGGAGTTTCCTACGAGCAGTACTTC. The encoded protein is CASSQEGVSYEQYF.

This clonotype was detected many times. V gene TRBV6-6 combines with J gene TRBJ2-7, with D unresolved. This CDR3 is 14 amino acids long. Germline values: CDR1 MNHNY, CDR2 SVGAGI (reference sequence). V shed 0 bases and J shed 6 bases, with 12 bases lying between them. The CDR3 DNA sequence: TGTGCCAGCAGTTACTCGAACATTCGCAGCGAGCAGTACTTC. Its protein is CASSYSNIRSEQYF.

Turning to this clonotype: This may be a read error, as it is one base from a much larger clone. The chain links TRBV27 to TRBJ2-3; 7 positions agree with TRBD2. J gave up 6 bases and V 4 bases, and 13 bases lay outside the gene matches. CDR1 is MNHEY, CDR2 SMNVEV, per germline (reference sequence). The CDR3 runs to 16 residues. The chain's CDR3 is CASSSALGGGQDTQYF. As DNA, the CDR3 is TGTGCCAGCAGTTCGGCCTTGGGCGGGGGTCAGGATACGCAGTATTTT.

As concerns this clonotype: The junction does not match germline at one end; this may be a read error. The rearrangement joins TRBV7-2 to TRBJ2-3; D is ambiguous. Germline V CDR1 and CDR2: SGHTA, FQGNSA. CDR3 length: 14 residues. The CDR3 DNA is TGTGCCAGCAGCTTAGACTGGGTCCCAAATACGCGGTATTTT. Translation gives CASSLDWVPNTRYF.

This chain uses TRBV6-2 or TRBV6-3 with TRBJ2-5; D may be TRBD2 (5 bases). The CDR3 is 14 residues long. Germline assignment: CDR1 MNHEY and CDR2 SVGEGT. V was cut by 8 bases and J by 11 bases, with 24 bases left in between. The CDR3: CASCFGLTVMEQYF. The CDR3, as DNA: TGTGCCAGCTGCTTTGGACTGACCGTCATGGAGCAGTACTTC.

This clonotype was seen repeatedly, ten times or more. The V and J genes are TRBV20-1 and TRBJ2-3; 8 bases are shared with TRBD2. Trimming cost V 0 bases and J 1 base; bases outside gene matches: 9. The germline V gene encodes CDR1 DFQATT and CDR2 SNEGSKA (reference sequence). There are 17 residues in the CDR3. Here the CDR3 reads CSARDFLRGGRTDTQYF. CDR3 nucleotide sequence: TGCAGTGCTAGAGATTTTCTTCGGGGGGGTCGCACAGATACGCAGTATTTT.

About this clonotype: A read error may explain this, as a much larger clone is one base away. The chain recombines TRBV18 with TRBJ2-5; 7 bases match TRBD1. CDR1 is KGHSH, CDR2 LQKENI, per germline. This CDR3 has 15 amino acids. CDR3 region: CVSSLTGQLQETQYF. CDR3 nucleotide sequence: TGTGTCAGCTCACTCACGGGACAGCTACAAGAGACCCAGTACTTC.

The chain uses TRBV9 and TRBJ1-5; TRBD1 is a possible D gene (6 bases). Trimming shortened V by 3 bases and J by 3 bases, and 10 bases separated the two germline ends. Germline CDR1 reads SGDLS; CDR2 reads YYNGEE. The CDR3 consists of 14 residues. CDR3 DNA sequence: TGTGCCAGCAGCGAACCAGGGGTCAATCAGCCCCAGCATTTT. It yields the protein CASSEPGVNQPQHF.

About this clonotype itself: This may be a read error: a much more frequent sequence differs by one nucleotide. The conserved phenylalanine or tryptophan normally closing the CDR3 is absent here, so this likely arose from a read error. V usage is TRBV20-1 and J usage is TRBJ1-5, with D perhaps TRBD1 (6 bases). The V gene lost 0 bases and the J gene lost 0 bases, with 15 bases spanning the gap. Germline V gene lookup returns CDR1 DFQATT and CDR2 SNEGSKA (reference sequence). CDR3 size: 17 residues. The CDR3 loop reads CSAREERGGFSNQPQHL. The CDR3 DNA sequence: TGCAGTGCTAGAGAGGAGAGGGGGGGCTTTAGCAATCAGCCCCAGCATTTG.

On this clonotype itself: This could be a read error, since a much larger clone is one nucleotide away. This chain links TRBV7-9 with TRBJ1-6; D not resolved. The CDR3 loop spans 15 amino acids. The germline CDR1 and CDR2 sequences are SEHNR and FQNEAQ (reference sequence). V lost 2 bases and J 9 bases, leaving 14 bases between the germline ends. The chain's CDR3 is CASSLRAVMGSPLHF. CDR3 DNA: TGTGCCAGCAGCTTAAGGGCCGTCATGGGTTCACCCCTCCACTTT. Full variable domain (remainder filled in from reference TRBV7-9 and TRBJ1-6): DTGVSQNPRHKITKRGQNVTFRCDPISEHNRLYWYRQTLGQGPEFLTYFQNEAQLEKSRLLSDRFSAERPKGSFSTLEIQRTEQGDSAMYLCASSLRAVMGSPLHFGNGTRLTVT.

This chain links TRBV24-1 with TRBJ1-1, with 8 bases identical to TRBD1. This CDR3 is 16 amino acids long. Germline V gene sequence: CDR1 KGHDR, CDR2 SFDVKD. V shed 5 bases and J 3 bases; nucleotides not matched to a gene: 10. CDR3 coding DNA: TGTGCCACCAGTGCCCCAGGCAGGGGGCTCGACACTGAAGCTTTCTTT. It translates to CATSAPGRGLDTEAFF.